This TCR beta chain was identified in a study of blood T cell repertoires in COVID-19. Assay used: immunoSEQ multiplex PCR; TCRdb lists only in-frame clones, some missing. The sample holds 110,000 to 150,000 clones; around nine tenths are singletons and the top ten take roughly 5.4%. The CDR3 contains 16 residues. Unmatched junction bases numbered 11, after V lost 5 bases and J lost 3 bases. Germline CDR1 is MNHEY and CDR2 is SMNVEV (reference sequence). The genes are TRBV27 and TRBJ2-7; 9 nucleotides align to TRBD1. Sequenced: peripheral blood. This sequence originates from a human donor in a cohort sampled during active COVID-19. CDR3 sequence reads: CASSRLLQGQGYEQYF. CDR3 coding DNA: TGTGCCAGCAGTCGCCTACTACAGGGACAGGGCTACGAGCAGTACTTC.